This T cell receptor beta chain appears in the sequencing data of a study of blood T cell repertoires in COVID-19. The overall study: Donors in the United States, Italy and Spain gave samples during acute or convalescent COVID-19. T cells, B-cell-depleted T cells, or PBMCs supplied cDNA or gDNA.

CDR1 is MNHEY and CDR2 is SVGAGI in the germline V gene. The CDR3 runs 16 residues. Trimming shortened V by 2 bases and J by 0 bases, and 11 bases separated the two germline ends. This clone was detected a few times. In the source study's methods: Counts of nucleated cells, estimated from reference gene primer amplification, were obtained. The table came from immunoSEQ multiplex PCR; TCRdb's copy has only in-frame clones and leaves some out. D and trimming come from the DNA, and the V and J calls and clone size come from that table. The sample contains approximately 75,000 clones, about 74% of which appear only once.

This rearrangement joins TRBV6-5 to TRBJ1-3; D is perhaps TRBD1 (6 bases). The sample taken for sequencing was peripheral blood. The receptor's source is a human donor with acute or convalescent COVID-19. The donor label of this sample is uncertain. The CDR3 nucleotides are TGTGCCAGCAGTTACGGGGGCGCGCTCTCTGGAAACACCATATATTTT. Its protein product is CASSYGGALSGNTIYF.